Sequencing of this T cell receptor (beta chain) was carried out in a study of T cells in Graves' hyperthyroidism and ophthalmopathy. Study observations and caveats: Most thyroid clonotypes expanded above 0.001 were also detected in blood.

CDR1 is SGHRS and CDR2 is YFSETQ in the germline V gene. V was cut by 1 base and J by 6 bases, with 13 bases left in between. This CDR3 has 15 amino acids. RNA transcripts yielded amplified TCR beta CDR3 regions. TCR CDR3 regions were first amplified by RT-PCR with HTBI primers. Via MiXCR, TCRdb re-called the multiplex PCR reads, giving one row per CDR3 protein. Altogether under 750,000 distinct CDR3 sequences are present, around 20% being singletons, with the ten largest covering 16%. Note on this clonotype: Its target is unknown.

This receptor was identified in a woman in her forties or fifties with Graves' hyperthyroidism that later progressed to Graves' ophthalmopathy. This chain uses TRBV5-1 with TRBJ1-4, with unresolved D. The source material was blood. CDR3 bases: TGCGCCAGCAGCTTGAACTCGCAGAAAGATGAAAAACTGTTTTTT. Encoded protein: CASSLNSQKDEKLFF.